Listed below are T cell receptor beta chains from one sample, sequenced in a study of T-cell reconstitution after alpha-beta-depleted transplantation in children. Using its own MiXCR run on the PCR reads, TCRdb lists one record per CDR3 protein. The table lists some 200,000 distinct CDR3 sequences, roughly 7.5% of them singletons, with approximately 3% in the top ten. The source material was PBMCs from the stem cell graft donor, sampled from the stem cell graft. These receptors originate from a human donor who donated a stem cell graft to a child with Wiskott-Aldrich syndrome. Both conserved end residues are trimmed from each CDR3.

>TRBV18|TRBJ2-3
ASSPRGRSFTSTDTQY
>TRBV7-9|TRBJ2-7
ASSSLDEQY
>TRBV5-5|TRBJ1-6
ASSFIGGDSPLH
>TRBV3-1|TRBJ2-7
ASSRGDSGLREQY
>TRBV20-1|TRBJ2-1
SARDEREAIYNEQF
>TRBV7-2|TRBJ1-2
ASSLMDAGET
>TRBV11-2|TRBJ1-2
ASSFERITNYGYT
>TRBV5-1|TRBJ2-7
ASSLGMTGSSYEQY
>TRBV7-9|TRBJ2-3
ASSLADRPGSTDTQY
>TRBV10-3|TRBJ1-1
AISESGQGNTEAF
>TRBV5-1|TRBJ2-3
ASSPWGSGTSTDTQY
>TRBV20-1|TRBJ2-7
SAPSQGEREGHTYEQY
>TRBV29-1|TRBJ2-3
SVGRSGRTDTQY
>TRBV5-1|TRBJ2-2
ASSLAIPGAGELF
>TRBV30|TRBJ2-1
AWSPGASSYNEQF
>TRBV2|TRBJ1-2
ASSYNTGHFNYGYT
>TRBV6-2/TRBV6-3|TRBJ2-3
ASSYTRDAVSTDTQY
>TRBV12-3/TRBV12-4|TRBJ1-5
ASSLGDQPQH
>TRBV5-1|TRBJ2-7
ASSLLPESTYEQY
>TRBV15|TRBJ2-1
ATSGMSSYNEQF
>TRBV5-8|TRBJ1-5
ASSLFGGNDQPQH
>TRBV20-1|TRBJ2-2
CARDRDSGRLTGELF